The 20 T cell receptor beta chains reported below all come from one sample, sequenced in a study of blood T cell repertoires in COVID-19. Libraries were prepared by immunoSEQ multiplex PCR; TCRdb keeps only in-frame clonotypes and omits some of them. The top ten hold less than 3% of the sample, which has 190,000 or so clones, 86% seen once. The sample was peripheral blood. The receptors come from a woman aged 30 to 39 with active or convalescent COVID-19.

The gene calls are TRBV10-1 and TRBJ2-7; TRBD1 might be the D (5 bases). Germline V lookup: CDR1 WNHNN, CDR2 SYGVQD (reference sequence). With 6 bases removed from V and 6 bases from J, the gap between germline ends came to 15 bases. CDR3 length: 13 residues. The CDR3 nucleotides are TGCGCCAGCAGAGGGGCAGTCGTCCGCGAGCAGTACTTC. It is translated as CASRGAVVREQYF.

V gene TRBV6-5 combines with J gene TRBJ1-6, with 7 bases aligning to TRBD1. Germline CDR1 reads MNHEY; CDR2 reads SVGAGI. V shed 0 bases, J shed 7 bases, and the junction held 6 bases outside the gene matches. The CDR3 runs 16 residues. As DNA, the CDR3 is TGTGCCAGCAGTTACTCGACAGGGACGGGGAATTCACCCCTCCACTTT. Its protein is CASSYSTGTGNSPLHF.

This chain joins TRBV4-1 and TRBJ1-3; D is possibly TRBD1 (5 bases). The ends were cut back, 0 bases at V and 0 bases at J, with 9 bases in the middle. CDR3 length: 16 residues. Germline CDR1 and CDR2: MGHRA and YSYEKL. CDR3 sequence reads: CASSQDPGDSGNTIYF. The CDR3 bases are TGCGCCAGCAGCCAAGATCCGGGGGACTCTGGAAACACCATATATTTT.

The chain combines TRBV10-3 with TRBJ2-2; D is perhaps TRBD1 (5 bases). V was cut by 6 bases and J by 3 bases, with 8 bases left in between. Looked up from germline, CDR1 is ENHRY and CDR2 is SYGVKD. CDR3 size: 13 residues. Written as DNA, the CDR3 is TGTGCCATCAGCGGACAAGACACCGGGGAGCTGTTTTTT. Its translation is CAISGQDTGELFF.

This sequence joins TRBV6-2 or TRBV6-3 and TRBJ2-3; 7 bases are a match to TRBD1. Germline CDR1 MNHEY, CDR2 SVGEGT. V trimming: 0 bases; J trimming: 2 bases; junction bases outside the gene matches: 5. The CDR3 is made up of 16 amino acids. In DNA form, the CDR3 reads TGTGCCAGCAGTTACTCCTTGGGACAGACCACAGATACGCAGTATTTT. The encoded protein is CASSYSLGQTTDTQYF.

The V call is TRBV27, the J call TRBJ1-1, with no clear D. The V and J ends lost 4 bases and 4 bases respectively, with 19 bases between them. Germline CDR1 reads MNHEY; CDR2 reads SMNVEV (reference sequence). The CDR3 runs to 16 residues. The CDR3 here is CASSSLRRGSATEAFF. CDR3 nucleotides: TGTGCCAGCAGTTCCCTTCGCCGGGGTAGTGCCACTGAAGCTTTCTTT.

This sequence joins TRBV2 and TRBJ1-4, with 7 bases that match TRBD1. The ends lost 1 base at V and 7 bases at J; junction bases unmatched: 3. The CDR3 runs 14 residues. The germline V gene has CDR1 SNHLY and CDR2 FYNNEI. DNA for the CDR3: TGTGCCAGCAGTGAAGTGACAGGGCGTGAAAAACTGTTTTTT. It yields the protein CASSEVTGREKLFF.

The rearrangement uses TRBV10-1 and TRBJ1-1; possibly TRBD1 for D (5 bases). The CDR3 has 15 amino acids. Germline V CDR1 and CDR2: WNHNN, SYGVQD (reference sequence). The germline V and J ends were trimmed by 8 bases and 4 bases, with 20 bases remaining between them. The chain's CDR3 is CASPSEGPTGTEAFF. The CDR3 nucleotides read TGCGCCAGCCCCTCGGAGGGGCCGACTGGCACTGAAGCTTTCTTT.

The rearrangement links TRBV14 to TRBJ2-3, with D tentatively TRBD1 (6 bases). With 3 bases removed from V and 3 bases from J, the gap between germline ends came to 10 bases. Looked up from germline, CDR1 is SGHDN and CDR2 is FVKESK. There are 14 residues in the CDR3. The chain's CDR3 is CASSHRDITDTQYF. The CDR3 DNA is TGTGCCAGCAGCCACCGGGACATAACAGATACGCAGTATTTT.

The rearrangement joins TRBV27 to TRBJ2-7; D is unclear. V was shortened by 6 bases and J by 4 bases, with 16 bases between the two germline ends. Germline V CDR1 and CDR2: MNHEY, SMNVEV (reference sequence). There are 14 residues in the CDR3. The CDR3 loop is CASSSALNWYEQYF. CDR3 DNA sequence: TGTGCCAGCAGCAGCGCCCTGAATTGGTACGAGCAGTACTTC.

This clone occurred once. J is TRBJ1-4 and V is TRBV12-3 or TRBV12-4; a weak D match, TRBD1 (6 bases). With 3 bases removed from V and 10 bases from J, the gap between germline ends came to 12 bases. This CDR3 has 13 residues. The CDR3 sequence is CASSFPGEGKLFF. In DNA form, the CDR3 reads TGTGCCAGCAGTTTTCCAGGGGAGGGAAAACTGTTTTTT.

The chain is built from TRBV2 and TRBJ2-3, with a tentative D call TRBD1 (7 bases). Per the germline V gene, CDR1 is SNHLY and CDR2 is FYNNEI. There are 16 residues in the CDR3. The germline V and J ends were trimmed by 2 bases and 1 base, with 13 bases remaining between them. The CDR3 sequence is CASSERAGGRTDTQYF. The DNA for the CDR3 is TGTGCCAGCAGTGAAAGGGCAGGGGGGCGCACAGATACGCAGTATTTT.

This chain connects TRBV11-3 to TRBJ1-5, with TRBD1 as a possible D gene (6 bases). Trimming cost V 1 base and J 3 bases, with 13 bases left between them. Germline V gives CDR1 SGHNT, CDR2 YENEEA. The CDR3 is made up of 16 amino acids. The CDR3 spells CASSLGQGRTNQPQHF. The CDR3, as DNA: TGTGCCAGCAGCTTAGGGCAGGGGAGAACCAATCAGCCCCAGCATTTT.

This clone was recorded once. This sequence joins TRBV7-9 and TRBJ1-1; D gene ambiguous. Trimming left V 1 base short and J 6 bases short, with 12 bases between. Germline lookup yields CDR1 SEHNR and CDR2 FQNEAQ (reference sequence). The CDR3 totals 14 residues. CDR3 residues: CASSLVRLSAEAFF. The CDR3 bases are TGTGCCAGCAGCTTAGTCCGGCTAAGCGCTGAAGCTTTCTTT.

The V gene is TRBV28, the J gene TRBJ1-3; 8 bases are a match to TRBD1. Germline V gene sequence: CDR1 MDHEN, CDR2 SYDVKM. Trimming at V came to 2 bases and at J to 3 bases, leaving 9 bases not matched to a gene. The CDR3 runs to 17 residues. CDR3 region: CASSLADRGLGGNTIYF. CDR3 coding DNA: TGTGCCAGCAGTTTAGCCGACAGGGGCCTCGGTGGAAACACCATATATTTT.

The sample holds one count of this clone. The chain uses TRBV5-6 and TRBJ1-5; no clear D gene. Germline CDR1 and CDR2: SGHDT and YYEEEE. Trimming took 0 bases from V and 4 from J, leaving 2 bases between them. This CDR3 is 12 amino acids long. The CDR3 nucleotides are TGTGCCAGCAGCTTGGCTAATCAGCCCCAGCATTTT. It is translated as CASSLANQPQHF.

This chain joins TRBV6-5 and TRBJ2-3, with TRBD2 identical over 9 bases. CDR3 length: 15 residues. The germline gives CDR1 MNHEY, CDR2 SVGAGI. The V and J ends lost 5 bases and 5 bases, in that order; junction bases with no gene match: 8. The CDR3 DNA reads TGTGCCAGCAGTAATGTGCCTAGCGGGATAGATACGCAGTATTTT. Protein: CASSNVPSGIDTQYF.

V gene TRBV29-1 combines with J gene TRBJ1-1, with D unclear. Trimming stripped 1 base from V and 11 bases from J, with 8 bases between. Per germline, CDR1 SQVTM and CDR2 ANQGSEA. CDR3 length: 10 residues. The CDR3: CSVEGQVAFF. The CDR3 DNA follows: TGCAGCGTTGAAGGCCAGGTGGCTTTCTTT.

Comments on this clone: Other DNA sequences in this specimen translate into the identical CDR3. The chain uses TRBV7-9 and TRBJ1-5, with 7 bases identical to TRBD1. Germline V gene data show CDR1 as SEHNR and CDR2 as FQNEAQ (reference sequence). V was pared by 3 bases and J by 4 bases, with 6 bases of the junction left unmatched. This CDR3 region has 15 residues. CDR3 bases: TGTGCCAGCAGCTTGGGTACAGGGGAGAATCAGCCCCAGCATTTT. It yields the protein CASSLGTGENQPQHF.

This chain joins TRBV20-1 and TRBJ2-7; no definite D call. This CDR3 is 11 amino acids long. From germline, CDR1 is DFQATT and CDR2 SNEGSKA (reference sequence). Trimming took off 3 bases at V and 5 bases at J, with 8 bases between the two ends. The CDR3 DNA reads TGCAGTGCTAGCCCTAACGACGAGCAGTACTTC. Amino acid sequence: CSASPNDEQYF.